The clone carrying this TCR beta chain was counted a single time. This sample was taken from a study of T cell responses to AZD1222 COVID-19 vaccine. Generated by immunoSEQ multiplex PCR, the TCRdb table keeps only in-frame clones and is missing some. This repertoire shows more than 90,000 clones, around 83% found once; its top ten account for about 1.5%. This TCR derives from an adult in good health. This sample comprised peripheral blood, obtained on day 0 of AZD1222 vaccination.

This CDR3 reads CASVAGTNEKLFF. The DNA for the CDR3 is TGTGCCAGCGTCGCCGGGACTAATGAAAAACTGTTTTTT. The genes are TRBV28 and TRBJ1-4; D is ambiguous. V lost 8 bases, J lost 2 bases, and 9 bases lay in between. The CDR3 loop spans 13 amino acids. The germline gives CDR1 MDHEN, CDR2 SYDVKM.